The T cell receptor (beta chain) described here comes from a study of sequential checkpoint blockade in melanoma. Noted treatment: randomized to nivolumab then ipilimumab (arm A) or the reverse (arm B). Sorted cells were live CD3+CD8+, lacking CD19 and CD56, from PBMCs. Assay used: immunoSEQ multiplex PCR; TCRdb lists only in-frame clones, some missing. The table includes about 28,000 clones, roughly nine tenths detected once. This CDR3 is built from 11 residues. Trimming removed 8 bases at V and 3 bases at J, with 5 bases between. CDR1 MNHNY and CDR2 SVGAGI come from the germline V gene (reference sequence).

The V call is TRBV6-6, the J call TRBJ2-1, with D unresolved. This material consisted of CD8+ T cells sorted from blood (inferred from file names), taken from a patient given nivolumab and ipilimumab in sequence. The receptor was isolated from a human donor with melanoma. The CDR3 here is CASRVYNEQFF. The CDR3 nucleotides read TGTGCCAGCCGAGTCTACAATGAGCAGTTCTTC.